Presented here are 21 T cell receptor beta chains from one specimen sequenced in a study of long-term antiretroviral therapy in people with HIV. With survey level as its setting, the immunoSEQ assay was v3.0. TCRdb keeps only in-frame clones here, not all; method: immunoSEQ multiplex PCR. In the table there are some 10,000 clones, 81% of which are singletons. Sample: unsorted PBMCs, taken 0.7 years after starting antiretroviral therapy. The receptors stem from a man aged 35 to 55 with HIV.

V usage is TRBV10-3 and J usage is TRBJ2-1, with D unclear. This CDR3 is built from 13 residues. Germline assignment: CDR1 ENHRY and CDR2 SYGVKD. V dropped 0 bases and J dropped 6 bases, with 6 bases sitting between them. The CDR3 bases are TGTGCCATCAGTGAGTCGACTCTCAATGAGCAGTTCTTC. This sequence encodes CAISESTLNEQFF.

The rearrangement joins TRBV13 to TRBJ1-5, with 7 bases identical to TRBD1. This CDR3 region has 18 residues. V lost 2 bases and J lost 2; bases outside the gene matches: 12. Germline V gene lookup returns CDR1 PRHDT and CDR2 FYEKMQ (reference sequence). This CDR3 is CASSLSVGQKGGNQPQHF. In DNA form, the CDR3 reads TGTGCCAGCAGCTTAAGTGTGGGACAGAAGGGAGGCAATCAGCCCCAGCATTTT. Together with reference TRBV13 and TRBJ1-5, the CDR3 gives the full variable domain: AAGVIQSPRHLIKEKRETATLKCYPIPRHDTVYWYQQGPGQDPQFLISFYEKMQSDKGSIPDRFSAQQFSDYHSELNMSSLELGDSALYFCASSLSVGQKGGNQPQHFGDGTRLSIL.

The chain has TRBV29-1 and TRBJ2-3, with 10 nucleotides matching TRBD1. CDR1 and CDR2 (germline): SQVTM, ANQGSEA. Trimming cost V 4 bases and J 5 bases; bases outside gene matches: 3. The CDR3 sequence is 13 residues long. CDR3 protein: CSVGTGGGDTQYF. The CDR3 region has the DNA TGCAGCGTTGGGACAGGGGGAGGAGATACGCAGTATTTT.

The chain couples TRBV5-1 to TRBJ2-5, with D unresolved. V was shortened by 2 bases and J by 1 base, with 9 bases between the two germline ends. The CDR3 sequence is 14 residues long. Germline lookup yields CDR1 SGHRS and CDR2 YFSETQ. This CDR3 reads CASSLTVLQETQYF. In nucleotides, the CDR3 is TGCGCCAGCAGCTTAACAGTGCTCCAAGAGACCCAGTACTTC.

This clone was seen a few times. The chain employs TRBV7-2 and TRBJ1-2; D might be TRBD1 (5 bases). Looked up from germline, CDR1 is SGHTA and CDR2 is FQGNSA. V gave up 2 bases and J gave up 4 bases, with 14 bases separating them. The CDR3 consists of 15 residues. This chain's CDR3 is CASSLNQGRSYGYTF. In DNA form, the CDR3 reads TGTGCCAGCAGCTTAAACCAGGGAAGGTCCTATGGCTACACCTTC.

The chain couples TRBV4-3 to TRBJ1-1, with D uncertain. V lost 0 bases and J 8 bases, leaving 10 bases between the germline ends. The CDR3 sequence is 13 residues long. Per germline, CDR1 LGHNA and CDR2 YSLEER. CDR3 in DNA: TGCGCCAGCAGCCAAGATCAAGGCAGGGAAGCTTTCTTT. Translating gives CASSQDQGREAFF.

The chain has TRBV5-5 and TRBJ2-2; 10 positions match TRBD2. The trim removed 2 bases at V and 4 bases at J, leaving 2 bases unmatched. This CDR3 has 15 amino acids. CDR1 SGHKS and CDR2 YYEKEE come from the germline V gene (reference sequence). CDR3 sequence: CASSFSSGSTGELFF. The DNA for the CDR3 is TGTGCCAGCAGCTTTTCTAGCGGGAGCACCGGGGAGCTGTTTTTT.

The chain is built from TRBV5-6 and TRBJ2-7; D is uncertain. There are 15 residues in the CDR3. Trimming removed 0 bases at V and 3 bases at J, with 13 bases between. Looked up from germline, CDR1 is SGHDT and CDR2 is YYEEEE. CDR3 coding DNA: TGTGCCAGCAGCTTGGGGCCGTCGGCCGGCTACGAGCAGTACTTC. It codes for CASSLGPSAGYEQYF.

By frequency in the sample, this clone is large. This chain links TRBV2 with TRBJ2-7, with no clear D. V was clipped by 8 bases and J by 11 bases, with 13 bases between them. Germline V lookup: CDR1 SNHLY, CDR2 FYNNEI. This CDR3 comprises 10 residues. The CDR3 DNA sequence: TGTGCCAGCTTAGGTAGTCGAGAGTACTTC. It is translated as CASLGSREYF.

This chain connects TRBV9 to TRBJ1-2; D is ambiguous. Germline V gives CDR1 SGDLS, CDR2 YYNGEE. This CDR3 is built from 14 residues. The V end lost 0 bases, the J end lost 8 bases, and 14 bases lay between the germline ends. CDR3 sequence: CASSVETAFLGYTF. CDR3 sequence (DNA): TGTGCCAGCAGCGTAGAAACAGCCTTCTTGGGCTACACCTTC.

This clone was counted between two and nine times. The V and J genes are TRBV7-8 and TRBJ1-5; the D is unclear. V was pared by 0 bases and J by 5 bases, with 11 bases between. The CDR3 consists of 15 residues. Germline V lookup: CDR1 SGHVS, CDR2 FQNEAQ. The CDR3 coding sequence is TGTGCCAGCAGCTTAGCGGTACGGATAGATCAGCCCCAGCATTTT. Translated, it gives CASSLAVRIDQPQHF.

The chain is built from TRBV7-9 and TRBJ1-5; D remains ambiguous. V was pared by 3 bases and J by 9 bases, with 6 bases between. CDR1 and CDR2 (germline): SEHNR, FQNEAQ (reference sequence). The CDR3 has 11 amino acids. CDR3 sequence reads: CASSFGGPQHF. DNA for the CDR3: TGTGCCAGCAGCTTCGGCGGGCCCCAGCATTTT. Filled out from reference TRBV7-9 and TRBJ1-5, the complete variable domain reads DTGVSQNPRHKITKRGQNVTFRCDPISEHNRLYWYRQTLGQGPEFLTYFQNEAQLEKSRLLSDRFSAERPKGSFSTLEIQRTEQGDSAMYLCASSFGGPQHFGDGTRLSIL.

This clone was counted once. This sequence joins TRBV6-1 and TRBJ2-3; D unresolved. There are 14 residues in the CDR3. Trimming pared 3 bases from V and 2 bases from J, leaving 9 bases between. Germline lookup yields CDR1 MNHNS and CDR2 SASEGT. The DNA for the CDR3 is TGTGCCAGCAGTGACGGGTTGACCACAGATACGCAGTATTTT. Its protein product is CASSDGLTTDTQYF.

The rearrangement joins TRBV9 to TRBJ2-1, with D unclear. The V gene's germline CDR1 is SGDLS and CDR2 YYNGEE. This CDR3 contains 14 residues. Trimming took 1 base from V and 3 from J, leaving 8 bases between them. The CDR3 reads CASSVSWRYNEQFF. CDR3 nucleotides: TGTGCCAGCAGCGTAAGCTGGCGCTACAATGAGCAGTTCTTC.

The chain uses TRBV4-2 and TRBJ2-3; 10 bases line up with TRBD2. This CDR3 spans 18 amino acids. CDR1 LGHNA and CDR2 YNFKEQ come from the germline V gene. V gave up 1 base and J gave up 0 bases; unmatched junction bases: 7. In nucleotides, the CDR3 is TGTGCCAGCAGCCAAGGGAGCTCTAGCGGGGGTAGCACAGATACGCAGTATTTT. This gives the protein CASSQGSSSGGSTDTQYF.

The chain carries TRBV7-2 and TRBJ2-1; the D gene is possibly TRBD2 (5 bases). Between the trimmed V and J ends, which lost 0 bases and 3 bases, there was a span of 9 bases. CDR1 SGHTA and CDR2 FQGNSA come from the germline V gene. The length of the CDR3 is 15 residues. The CDR3 DNA is TGTGCCAGCAGCTTAGCGGCTGGGAGCTACAATGAGCAGTTCTTC. Its protein product is CASSLAAGSYNEQFF.

The rearrangement joins TRBV7-2 to TRBJ2-3, with 8 bases lining up with TRBD1. The V gene's germline CDR1 is SGHTA and CDR2 FQGNSA. V gave up 0 bases and J gave up 2 bases; unmatched junction bases: 7. CDR3 size: 17 residues. CDR3 coding DNA: TGTGCCAGCAGCTTAGCCCGCGGGACAGGTCCCACAGATACGCAGTATTTT. Translation: CASSLARGTGPTDTQYF.

This clone appeared once. This sequence joins TRBV7-9 and TRBJ1-1, with D unresolved. Trimming stripped 7 bases from V and 5 bases from J, with 8 bases between. This CDR3 comprises 11 residues. Germline CDR1 reads SEHNR; CDR2 reads FQNEAQ (reference sequence). The CDR3 DNA sequence: TGTGCCAGCACCCTGGGTACTGAAGCTTTCTTT. This translates into CASTLGTEAFF.

CDR3 nucleotides: TGCGCCAGCAGCCAAGTGAGGAACGAGCAGTACTTC. Translating it yields CASSQVRNEQYF. The chain carries TRBV4-3 and TRBJ2-7, with D unresolved. This CDR3 contains 12 residues. Looked up from germline, CDR1 is LGHNA and CDR2 is YSLEER. Trimming shortened V by 1 base and J by 5 bases, and 6 bases separated the two germline ends.

The chain joins TRBV5-6 to TRBJ2-7, with 7 positions matching TRBD1. The CDR3 extends over 14 amino acids. Germline V lookup: CDR1 SGHDT, CDR2 YYEEEE. V lost 3 bases, J lost 5 bases, and 8 bases stayed unmatched. The CDR3 bases are TGTGCCAGCAGCTCTCGGGACAGCTACCACGAGCAGTACTTC. As protein: CASSSRDSYHEQYF.

The V and J genes are TRBV7-3 and TRBJ2-7; 10 bases map to TRBD1. The CDR3 consists of 14 residues. Germline CDR1 reads SGHTA; CDR2 reads FQGTGA. J gave up 4 bases and V 2 bases, and 2 bases lay outside the gene matches. The CDR3 protein is CASSLGTGVYEQYF. CDR3 nucleotide sequence: TGTGCCAGCAGCTTAGGGACAGGGGTATACGAGCAGTACTTC.